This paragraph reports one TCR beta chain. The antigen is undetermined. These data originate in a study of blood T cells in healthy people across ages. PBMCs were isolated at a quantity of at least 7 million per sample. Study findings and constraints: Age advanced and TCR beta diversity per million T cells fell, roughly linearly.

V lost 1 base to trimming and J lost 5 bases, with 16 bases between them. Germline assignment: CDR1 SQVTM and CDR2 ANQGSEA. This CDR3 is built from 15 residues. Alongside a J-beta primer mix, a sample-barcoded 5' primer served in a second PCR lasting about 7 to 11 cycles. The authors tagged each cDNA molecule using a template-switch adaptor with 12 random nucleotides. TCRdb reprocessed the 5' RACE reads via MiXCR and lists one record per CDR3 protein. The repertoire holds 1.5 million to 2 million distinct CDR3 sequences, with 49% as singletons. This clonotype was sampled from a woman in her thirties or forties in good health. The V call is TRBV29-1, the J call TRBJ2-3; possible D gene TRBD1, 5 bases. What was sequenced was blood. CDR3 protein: CSVEVQGFVQDTQYF. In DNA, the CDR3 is TGCAGCGTTGAAGTTCAGGGTTTTGTCCAAGATACGCAGTATTTT.